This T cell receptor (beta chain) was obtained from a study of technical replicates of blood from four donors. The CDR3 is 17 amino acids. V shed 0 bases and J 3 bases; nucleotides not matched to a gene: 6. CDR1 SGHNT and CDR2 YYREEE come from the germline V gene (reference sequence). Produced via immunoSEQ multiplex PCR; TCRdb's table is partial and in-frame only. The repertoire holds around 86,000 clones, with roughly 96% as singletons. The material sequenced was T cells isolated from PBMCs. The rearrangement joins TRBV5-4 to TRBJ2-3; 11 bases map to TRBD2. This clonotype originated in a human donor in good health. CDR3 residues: CASSLGLAGLGTDTQYF. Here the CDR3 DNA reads TGTGCCAGCAGCTTGGGACTAGCGGGGCTTGGTACAGATACGCAGTATTTT.